This T cell receptor (beta chain) was profiled in a study of identical twins. The V end lost 1 base, the J end lost 5 bases, and 4 bases lay between the germline ends. The germline V gene encodes CDR1 MGHRA and CDR2 YSYEKL. This CDR3 has 12 amino acids. Template switching created a universal primer site, and the cDNA included unique molecular identifiers. TCRdb recomputed calls from the 5' RACE reads with MiXCR, one row per CDR3 protein. The sample lists under 900,000 distinct CDR3 sequences, 15% to 20% seen once, with about an eighth in the top ten. Study findings and constraints: Conclusions rested on cross-sectional statistics rather than following the same donors.

This clonotype was observed a handful of times. Its antigen is undetermined. This sample also appeared in a second study, on T cells expressing NK-cell markers. That work contributes: Of the CD8+ T cell pool in roughly 6 donors, about 1.0-8% was accounted for by dominant NKG2C+ clonotypes.

J is TRBJ2-3 and V is TRBV4-1, with unresolved D. Sequenced sample: PBMCs. The sequence derives from a woman aged 18-29 years in good health. The DNA for the CDR3 is TGCGCCAGCAGCCAAGCCGTAGATACGCAGTATTTT. Protein sequence: CASSQAVDTQYF.